What follows are 2 T cell receptor delta chains derived from one specimen sequenced in a study of gamma-delta T cells after stem cell transplantation. TCRdb reanalysed the RT-PCR reads via CATT. The sample records over 7,000 delta-chain clones, roughly 15% being singletons. The sample taken for sequencing was gamma-delta T cells. The receptors were sampled from a human donor. It is not recorded whose cells these are; they may come from a transplant donor.

This clone was counted only a few times. Possible read error: a much larger clone is one base away. The rearrangement joins TRDV2 to TRDJ3; 12 bases are a match to TRDD3. The CDR3 has 19 amino acids. Germline V gene sequence: CDR1 GEAIGNYY, CDR2 EKD. This chain's CDR3 is CACDPPGGYVSWDTRQVFF. The CDR3, as DNA: TGTGCCTGTGATCCTCCTGGGGGATACGTCTCCTGGGACACCCGACAGGTGTTTTTC.

As concerns this clone: A much more abundant neighbour one base away suggests this may be a read error. This rearrangement joins TRDV2 to TRDJ3; 9 bases agree with TRDD3. The V segment lost 0 bases and the J segment 0 bases; nucleotides outside the gene matches: 2. The germline CDR1 and CDR2 sequences are GEAIGNYY and EKD. The length of the CDR3 is 18 residues. The DNA of the CDR3 is TGTGCCTGTGACACCTTACTGGGGGACTCCTGGGACACCCGACAGATGTTTTTC. This encodes CACDTLLGDSWDTRQMFF.